The 8 T cell receptor beta chains in this list originate from one sample, sequenced in a study of radiation and T cells in renal cell carcinoma. Measured with immunoSEQ multiplex PCR; TCRdb has only the in-frame clones, and not every one. The sample records about 100,000 clones, roughly 88% being singletons. Time point described: blood 4 weeks post-SBRT, at nephrectomy. The treatment here: 15 Gy SBRT to primary tumor, nephrectomy 4 weeks later. The input for sequencing was blood, taken from a patient whose treatment included radiotherapy and nephrectomy. These receptors were collected from a man aged 55 to 70 with renal cell carcinoma.

The gene calls are TRBV27 and TRBJ2-2, with 7 bases that match TRBD2. With V trimmed by 2 bases and J by 4 bases, 7 bases remained unmatched. Per the germline V gene, CDR1 is MNHEY and CDR2 is SMNVEV (reference sequence). The CDR3 has 16 amino acids. CDR3 residues: CASSLGRGRLTGELFF. CDR3 nucleotide sequence: TGTGCCAGCAGTTTAGGGAGGGGTAGGCTCACCGGGGAGCTGTTTTTT.

V usage is TRBV19 and J usage is TRBJ1-1; 12 bases are a match to TRBD1. The V segment lost 4 bases and the J segment 5 bases; nucleotides outside the gene matches: 11. This CDR3 region has 17 residues. Germline CDR1 LNHDA, CDR2 SQIVND (reference sequence). CDR3 protein: CASSNRDRGQTGTEAFF. DNA of the CDR3: TGTGCCAGTAGTAACAGGGACAGGGGGCAAACGGGGACTGAAGCTTTCTTT. Looking up the rest from reference TRBV19 and TRBJ1-1 gives the full variable domain: DGGITQSPKYLFRKEGQNVTLSCEQNLNHDAMYWYRQDPGQGLRLIYYSQIVNDFQKGDIAEGYSVSREKKESFPLTVTSAQKNPTAFYLCASSNRDRGQTGTEAFFGQGTRLTVV.

This chain links TRBV19 with TRBJ2-7; 9 bases are a match to TRBD1. Germline-derived CDR1 and CDR2 are LNHDA and SQIVND (reference sequence). The CDR3 sequence is 14 residues long. J lost 3 bases, V lost 5 bases, and 5 bases had no gene match. CDR3 nucleotide sequence: TGTGCCAGTAGTTCCGGGACAGGGTACTACGAGCAGTACTTC. Translating it yields CASSSGTGYYEQYF.

The CDR3 nucleotides are TGTGCCAGCAGTGTCGCGGGGGTGAGCTCCTACGAGCAGTACTTC. Translated: CASSVAGVSSYEQYF. The chain carries TRBV25-1 and TRBJ2-5; 7 bases line up with TRBD2. The J call may be wrong; the DNA end is better matched by TRBJ2-7. The CDR3 is made up of 15 amino acids. In germline, CDR1 is MGHDK, CDR2 SYGVNS.

The rearrangement uses TRBV30 and TRBJ2-2, with D unclear. Trimming took off 0 bases at V and 1 base at J, with 3 bases between the two ends. CDR1 is GTSNPN and CDR2 is SVGIG in the germline V gene (reference sequence). The CDR3 runs to 13 residues. The CDR3 loop is CAWSVVNTGELFF. The CDR3 DNA reads as TGTGCCTGGAGTGTAGTGAACACCGGGGAGCTGTTTTTT.

The chain combines TRBV5-1 with TRBJ1-3; D remains ambiguous. The CDR3 is made up of 15 amino acids. Germline CDR1 is SGHRS and CDR2 is YFSETQ. Trimming stripped 0 bases from V and 0 bases from J, with 7 bases between. The CDR3 loop is CASSLADGSGNTIYF. CDR3 coding DNA: TGCGCCAGCAGCTTGGCTGACGGCTCTGGAAACACCATATATTTT.

This clone was recorded once. The chain couples TRBV10-1 to TRBJ2-1; D unclear. Germline lookup yields CDR1 WNHNN and CDR2 SYGVQD (reference sequence). Trimming removed 5 bases from V and 9 bases from J, with 11 bases in between. The CDR3 length is 12 residues. The CDR3 loop reads CASSTVNGEQFF. The CDR3 DNA reads as TGCGCCAGCAGTACAGTGAATGGTGAGCAGTTCTTC.

This clone was recorded only once. The genes are TRBV6-5 and TRBJ2-2; TRBD2 might be the D (5 bases). This CDR3 is built from 14 residues. V was shortened by 2 bases and J by 6 bases, with 10 bases between the two germline ends. In germline, CDR1 is MNHEY, CDR2 SVGAGI. Here the CDR3 reads CASSYNWESGELFF. In nucleotides, the CDR3 is TGTGCCAGCAGTTACAACTGGGAGTCCGGGGAGCTGTTTTTT.